Listed below are T cell receptor beta chains from one sample, sequenced in a study of graft-versus-host responses after intestinal transplantation. Here immunoSEQ multiplex PCR was the method, and the copy in TCRdb shows in-frame clones only, minus some. This table holds approximately 88,000 clones, 85% to 90% found once. No cognate antigen is known for these TCRs. This specimen consisted of unstimulated CD4+ T cells sorted from spleen or lymph node cells, obtained before intestinal transplant. All receptors come from a human donor who received an intestinal transplant. The CDR3 runs from the conserved cysteine through the conserved F or W. D genes are given only for firm matches. Only some rows state a clone size, as once, few, many or a class for expanded clones.

D gene	V gene	clone size	J gene	CDR3 protein	CDR3 DNA
.	TRBV10-3	.	TRBJ2-5	CATSLDSQETQYF	TGTGCCACCTCTTTGGACAGCCAAGAGACCCAGTACTTC
TRBD2	TRBV5-1	.	TRBJ2-5	CASSPGYSGGAETQYF	TGCGCCAGCAGCCCGGGCTATAGCGGGGGGGCGGAGACCCAGTACTTC
.	TRBV10-2	.	TRBJ2-7	CASSDTYEQYF	TGCGCCAGCAGTGACACCTACGAGCAGTACTTC
.	TRBV10-3	.	TRBJ2-5	CAISQTGQETQYF	TGTGCCATCAGCCAGACAGGCCAAGAGACCCAGTACTTC
TRBD2	TRBV5-6	.	TRBJ2-1	CASSFTGGDNEQFF	TGTGCCAGCAGCTTTACCGGGGGGGACAATGAGCAGTTCTTC
.	TRBV29-1	.	TRBJ1-2	CSVAAGAGIYGYTF	TGCAGCGTTGCCGCAGGGGCAGGGATCTATGGCTACACCTTC
TRBD2	TRBV4-1	.	TRBJ2-5	CASSQDAGLAGIAQETQYF	TGCGCCAGCAGCCAAGATGCGGGACTAGCGGGCATAGCCCAAGAGACCCAGTACTTC
TRBD1	TRBV11-2	.	TRBJ2-5	CASSFLRDSSQETQYF	TGTGCCAGCAGCTTCCTCCGGGACAGCTCCCAAGAGACCCAGTACTTC
.	TRBV29-1	.	TRBJ2-5	CSVGQAGETQYF	TGCAGCGTTGGGCAGGCGGGGGAGACCCAGTACTTC
.	TRBV5-1	few	TRBJ1-2	CASSLDYLDGYTF	TGCGCCAGCAGCTTGGACTATTTGGATGGCTACACCTTC
TRBD1	TRBV19	once	TRBJ1-1	CASSIGTGRTEAFF	TGTGCCAGTAGTATCGGGACAGGGCGGACTGAAGCTTTCTTT
TRBD2	TRBV11-2	once	TRBJ2-5	CASSPRLAGGQETQYF	TGTGCCAGCAGCCCGAGACTAGCGGGGGGACAAGAGACCCAGTACTTC
.	TRBV14	.	TRBJ1-1	CASGGGVNTEAFF	TGTGCCAGCGGGGGGGGTGTGAACACTGAAGCTTTCTTT
.	TRBV4-2	.	TRBJ1-2	CASSQGQRLEAGGYTF	TGTGCCAGCAGCCAAGGCCAACGGCTGGAGGCCGGTGGCTACACCTTC
.	TRBV7-9	.	TRBJ1-2	CASSAGYGYTF	TGTGCCAGCAGCGCAGGCTATGGCTACACCTTC
.	TRBV5-6	.	TRBJ2-7	CASSLRGSYEQYF	TGTGCCAGCAGCTTGCGTGGGAGCTACGAGCAGTACTTC
.	TRBV10-2	once	TRBJ2-3	CASSVLGRGQDTQYF	TGCGCCAGCAGTGTCCTGGGGCGGGGGCAAGATACGCAGTATTTT
.	TRBV6-5	once	TRBJ1-2	CASNPSGDSPGYTF	TGTGCCAGCAACCCCTCGGGGGATTCGCCTGGCTACACCTTC
.	TRBV6-5	once	TRBJ2-7	CASSYSKVRGYEQYF	TGTGCCAGCAGTTACTCGAAGGTTCGCGGCTACGAGCAGTACTTC
.	TRBV2	.	TRBJ2-1	CASSPSSSYNEQFF	TGTGCCAGCAGCCCCTCGAGCTCCTACAATGAGCAGTTCTTC
TRBD1	TRBV5-4	.	TRBJ1-1	CASSLGQGMSEAFF	TGTGCCAGCAGCTTGGGACAGGGGATGAGTGAAGCTTTCTTT
.	TRBV18	.	TRBJ1-4	CASSPTPRRVDEKLFF	TGTGCCAGCTCACCAACCCCCCGCAGGGTTGACGAAAAACTGTTTTTT
.	TRBV9	once	TRBJ2-1	CASSDRAVDEQFF	TGTGCCAGCAGCGACAGGGCGGTCGATGAGCAGTTCTTC
.	TRBV7-3	.	TRBJ2-7	CASSQIGGLGYEQYF	TGTGCCAGCAGCCAAATAGGAGGACTGGGCTACGAGCAGTACTTC
.	TRBV2	.	TRBJ1-1	CASSGPTANTEAFF	TGTGCCAGCAGTGGTCCGACAGCAAACACTGAAGCTTTCTTT
TRBD2	TRBV5-6	few	TRBJ2-1	CASSLGPKRGGYNEQFF	TGTGCCAGCAGCTTGGGCCCTAAGCGGGGGGGATACAATGAGCAGTTCTTC
.	TRBV7-2	.	TRBJ1-6	CASSLDGQIYNSPLHF	TGTGCCAGCAGCTTAGACGGACAGATCTATAATTCACCCCTCCACTTT
.	TRBV5-1	once	TRBJ1-1	CASSLIQMNTEAFF	TGCGCCAGCAGCTTGATCCAGATGAACACTGAAGCTTTCTTT